This T cell receptor (beta chain) is drawn from a study of T-cell reconstitution after alpha-beta-depleted transplantation in children. This clonotype was seen once. Its antigen is currently unknown. General study points: One year post-transplant, T-cell counts and diversity were largely derived from T cells produced anew. It was surviving recipient T cells and thymic progenitors that gave some patients high TCRbeta diversity at day 60. Reportedly, alpha-beta T cells present about two months post-transplant originated from several hundred expanded clones of graft origin.

Using unique molecular identifiers, the investigators prepared the TCRbeta library. In TCRdb, the PCR reads were re-called with MiXCR into one record per CDR3 protein. The top ten hold 0.79% of the sample, which has hundreds of thousands of distinct CDR3 sequences, approximately 14% seen once. The material was PBMCs, obtained before TCRalphabeta/CD19-depleted stem cell transplant. The source of this sequence is a girl aged 2 to 9 with congenital amegakaryocytic thrombocytopenia, due to receive a stem cell transplant.

The CDR3 protein is CATGGLFSDEQFF. The CDR3 nucleotides read TGTGCCACGGGGGGGTTGTTTTCAGATGAGCAGTTCTTC. V and J are TRBV7-9 and TRBJ2-1; 8 positions agree with TRBD2. The CDR3 consists of 13 residues. Germline CDR1 SEHNR, CDR2 FQNEAQ (reference sequence). V was clipped by 10 bases and J by 8 bases; unmatched bases: 10.